This is a list of T cell receptor beta chains from one sample in a study of T cells after posttransplantation cyclophosphamide. This table comes from immunoSEQ multiplex PCR, and its TCRdb copy is limited to in-frame clones, with some not included. The sample shows about 39,000 clones, none of them appearing just once. The sample comprised PBMCs. The receptors derive from a woman in her forties or fifties in good health and a related stem cell transplant donor. Each CDR3 is given with its conserved first and last residue. The D gene is left open where the match is weak. Expanded clones are given a class, and other clones once, few, many or no size at all.

V	D	length	J	size	DNA	CDR3
TRBV7-8	-	14	TRBJ2-2	many	TGTGCCAGCACCCCTCGGGGGGACAGGACGGAGCTGTTTTTT	CASTPRGDRTELFF
TRBV11-2	TRBD1	16	TRBJ2-3	many	TGTGCCAGCAGCTCGCACAGGGGCCGGGGTACAGATACGCAGTATTTT	CASSSHRGRGTDTQYF
TRBV7-9	TRBD1	13	TRBJ1-1	many	TGTGCCAGCCGGACAGGGGATTCGGTGCGAGCTTTCTTT	CASRTGDSVRAFF
TRBV28	-	13	TRBJ1-1	many	TGTGCCAGCTTCCTCCGGGGGAGGACTGAAGCTTTCTTT	CASFLRGRTEAFF
TRBV27	TRBD1	15	TRBJ1-1	many	TGTGCCAGCAGTCCCGGGACAGGCGTCAACACTGAAGCTTTCTTT	CASSPGTGVNTEAFF
TRBV2	TRBD1	15	TRBJ1-5	many	TGTGCCAGCAGGGGACAGGGGGGTAGCAATCAGCCCCAGCATTTT	CASRGQGGSNQPQHF
TRBV28	-	15	TRBJ2-3	many	TGTGCCAGCAGTTCGGGGGGCCGCAGCACAGATACGCAGTATTTT	CASSSGGRSTDTQYF
TRBV6-1	TRBD1	14	TRBJ1-2	-	TGTGCCAGCAGTCCCTTCGGACAGGGAAATGGCTACACCTTC	CASSPFGQGNGYTF
TRBV25-1	TRBD2	14	TRBJ2-1	many	TGTGCCAGCACCAGGGCGGGGGGGCCCAATGAGCAGTTCTTC	CASTRAGGPNEQFF
TRBV7-2	TRBD1	17	TRBJ2-3	-	TGTGCCAGCAGCTTATTAACAGGGGGCGCGGCTACAGATACGCAGTATTTT	CASSLLTGGAATDTQYF
TRBV5-1	-	13	TRBJ1-2	many	TGCGCCAGCAGCTTGTCCGGGTACGATGGCTACACCTTC	CASSLSGYDGYTF
TRBV6-1	-	14	TRBJ1-1	-	TGTGCCAGCAGTTATCGTGTCCTAAACACTGAAGCTTTCTTT	CASSYRVLNTEAFF
TRBV29-1	-	15	TRBJ2-3	-	TGCAGCGTCGCCGGGACTGGTGGTTCCACAGATACGCAGTATTTT	CSVAGTGGSTDTQYF
TRBV19	-	14	TRBJ2-7	many	TGTGCCAGTAAGAAGGAGGTTTCAGCCTACGAGCAGTACTTC	CASKKEVSAYEQYF
TRBV19	-	16	TRBJ2-2	many	TGTGCCAGTAAGGGTGGGGCGGGGACTCCAACCGGGGAGCTGTTTTTT	CASKGGAGTPTGELFF
TRBV4-3	TRBD1	14	TRBJ1-2	many	TGCGCCAGCAGCCAAGAGGGACAGATCTATGGCTACACCTTC	CASSQEGQIYGYTF
TRBV5-4	-	18	TRBJ2-7	many	TGTGCCAGCAGCTCGGAGGGACCGACCCTCCCTAGCTCCTACGAGCAGTACTTC	CASSSEGPTLPSSYEQYF
TRBV7-6	TRBD2	16	TRBJ2-7	many	TGTGCCAGCAGCTTAGGAGCGAGCGGGGGTAGCTACGAGCAGTACTTC	CASSLGASGGSYEQYF
TRBV7-9	TRBD2	16	TRBJ2-2	many	TGTGCCAGCAGCTGGCTAGCGGGGGGGAACACCGGGGAGCTGTTTTTT	CASSWLAGGNTGELFF
TRBV18	-	13	TRBJ1-1	many	TGTGCCAGCTCGCCTTACAGGTACACTGAAGCTTTCTTT	CASSPYRYTEAFF
TRBV28	TRBD1	14	TRBJ1-5	many	TGTGCCAGCATCTGGGGACAGGGCAATCAGCCCCAGCATTTT	CASIWGQGNQPQHF
TRBV19	TRBD1	14	TRBJ2-7	many	TGTGCCAGTAGTCCAGACAGGGAATATTACGAGCAGTACTTC	CASSPDREYYEQYF
TRBV7-9	-	13	TRBJ2-1	many	TGTGCCAGCAGCTTAAAAGAGTTCACTGAGCAGTTCTTC	CASSLKEFTEQFF
TRBV10-2	-	14	TRBJ2-3	many	TGCGCCAGCGGGGGGGGCACTAGCACAGATACGCAGTATTTT	CASGGGTSTDTQYF
TRBV21-1	-	14	TRBJ1-4	many	TGTGCCAGCAGCAAAGGACCACCTGGGACAAGACTGTTTTTT	CASSKGPPGTRLFF
TRBV6-1	-	15	TRBJ1-3	many	TGTGCCAGCAGTTGGGACTGGAGCTCTGGAAACACCATATATTTT	CASSWDWSSGNTIYF
TRBV2	TRBD1	14	TRBJ2-7	many	TGTGCCAGCAGGGGACAGGGGGGGGTCTACGAGCAGTACTTC	CASRGQGGVYEQYF
TRBV19	-	16	TRBJ2-6	many	TGTGCCAGTAGCCTTTTTGACAGCTCTGGGGCCAACGTCCTGACTTTC	CASSLFDSSGANVLTF
TRBV28	-	15	TRBJ2-3	many	TGTGCCAGCAAGACCGCGGGCTCTGGCACAGATACGCAGTATTTT	CASKTAGSGTDTQYF
TRBV19	-	15	TRBJ2-6	many	TGTGCCAGTAGTGTGCGGAGCTCTGGGGCCAACGTCCTGACTTTC	CASSVRSSGANVLTF
TRBV30	TRBD1	13	TRBJ1-2	-	TGTGCCTGGGCGGACAGGAATAACTATGGCTACACCTTC	CAWADRNNYGYTF
TRBV9	TRBD2	15	TRBJ2-3	many	TGTGCCAGCAGCGCCTCTAGCGGGGGGATGAATACGCAGTATTTT	CASSASSGGMNTQYF
TRBV12-5	-	11	TRBJ2-7	many	TGTGCTAGTGGTTTTTCCCTCGAGCAGTACTTC	CASGFSLEQYF
TRBV9	TRBD2	15	TRBJ2-1	many	TGTGCCAGCAGCAAAGCGGGGGGGCTAAGCAATGAGCAGTTCTTC	CASSKAGGLSNEQFF
TRBV19	-	14	TRBJ2-2	many	TGTGCCAGTAGAGGAGGCGGGAACACCGGGGAGCTGTTTTTT	CASRGGGNTGELFF
TRBV6-5	TRBD1	15	TRBJ2-5	many	TGTGCCAGCAGTCTAACCGGGACAGCGCAAGAGACCCAGTACTTC	CASSLTGTAQETQYF
TRBV5-1	TRBD1	15	TRBJ1-1	many	TGCGCCAGCAGCTTGACAGGACAGGGAGGTACTGAAGCTTTCTTT	CASSLTGQGGTEAFF
TRBV5-1	-	16	TRBJ2-7	many	TGCGCCAGCAGCTTGGCCTGGGGAATCAGGGGCCGGGAGCAGTACTTC	CASSLAWGIRGREQYF
TRBV28	TRBD1	17	TRBJ1-5	few	TGTGCCAGCAGTTTATTAGGGGACAGGGTGAGCAATCAGCCCCAGCATTTT	CASSLLGDRVSNQPQHF
TRBV28	TRBD1	14	TRBJ1-2	many	TGTGCCAGCAGCCCCGCGGGACAGAACTATGGCTACACCTTC	CASSPAGQNYGYTF
TRBV5-1	TRBD1	14	TRBJ2-2	many	TGCGCCAGCGTCCGGGACAGGAACACCGGGGAGCTGTTTTTT	CASVRDRNTGELFF
TRBV19	TRBD1	13	TRBJ1-2	many	TGTGCCACGGGGGGGACAGGGGAGTCTGGCTACACCTTC	CATGGTGESGYTF
TRBV7-9	TRBD1	13	TRBJ1-4	many	TGTGCCAGCAGCCACGGACAGGGGGAAAAACTGTTTTTT	CASSHGQGEKLFF
TRBV18	-	13	TRBJ2-5	many	TGTGCCAGCTCACCACGAGCCGAAGAGACCCAGTACTTC	CASSPRAEETQYF
TRBV5-1	TRBD1	13	TRBJ1-2	many	TGCGCCAGCAGCGATCGACAGGGATATGGCTACACCTTC	CASSDRQGYGYTF
TRBV25-1	-	11	TRBJ1-2	-	TGTGCCAGCAGTCTCCGAGGGGGCTACACCTTC	CASSLRGGYTF
TRBV7-9	-	15	TRBJ2-7	many	TGTGCCAGCAGCTCACTTCGACGGGGAAACTACGAGCAGTACTTC	CASSSLRRGNYEQYF
TRBV2	TRBD1	16	TRBJ2-1	many	TGTGCCAGCAGCCGGACAGGCGGTGCTTTCTACAATGAGCAGTTCTTC	CASSRTGGAFYNEQFF
TRBV11-2	TRBD1	15	TRBJ1-5	many	TGTGCCAGCAGCCCGACAGGGGGCAAAAATCAGCCCCAGCATTTT	CASSPTGGKNQPQHF
TRBV7-9	-	15	TRBJ2-1	many	TGTGCCAGCAGCTTAGCGCAGGGTGGGTACAATGAGCAGTTCTTC	CASSLAQGGYNEQFF
TRBV2	-	12	TRBJ1-2	few	TGTGCCAGCAGCCTACAGGGACCCGGCTACACCTTC	CASSLQGPGYTF
TRBV6-6	TRBD1	15	TRBJ1-6	many	TGTGCCAGCAGTTACCGGGACAGGGGGGATTCACCCCTCCACTTT	CASSYRDRGDSPLHF
TRBV28	-	16	TRBJ2-7	many	TGTGCCAGCAGCACTACCTCCAGGGGCCTCTCCTACGAGCAGTACTTC	CASSTTSRGLSYEQYF
TRBV28	TRBD1	16	TRBJ1-6	many	TGTGCCAGCCACGGACAGGCGAGCTCCTATAATTCACCCCTCCACTTT	CASHGQASSYNSPLHF
TRBV5-4	-	16	TRBJ1-4	many	TGTGCCAGCAGCTTGATGTCTGGGGAGATAATTGAAAAACTGTTTTTT	CASSLMSGEIIEKLFF
TRBV18	-	16	TRBJ1-5	-	TGTGCCAGCTCACCAATCAGGACAGATAGCAATCAGCCCCAGCATTTT	CASSPIRTDSNQPQHF
TRBV18	TRBD2	20	TRBJ2-4	many	TGTGCCAGCTCACAACGGGAACTAGCGGGGGCCCCCCTCTTCAAAAACATTCAGTACTTC	CASSQRELAGAPLFKNIQYF
TRBV7-7	-	15	TRBJ2-2	many	TGTGCCAGCAGCCCGCAGAGGGATTTGACCGGGGAGCTGTTTTTT	CASSPQRDLTGELFF
TRBV2	TRBD1	15	TRBJ1-5	many	TGTGCCAGCAGGCTACAGGGGGATAGCAATCAGCCCCAGCATTTT	CASRLQGDSNQPQHF